These 8 T cell receptor beta chains were sequenced from one sample in a study of long-term antiretroviral therapy in people with HIV. The run of the v3.0 immunoSEQ assay was at survey level. Produced via immunoSEQ multiplex PCR; TCRdb's table is partial and in-frame only. Of about 33,000 clones in the sample, over 60% are singletons; the top ten hold around 7.4%. This sample comprised unsorted PBMCs, obtained 2 years after starting antiretroviral therapy. Receptors were obtained from a woman aged 45-60 years with HIV.

A few counts support this clone. The rearrangement links TRBV4-2 to TRBJ2-1, with D uncertain. Germline loops: CDR1 LGHNA, CDR2 YNFKEQ. The CDR3 is made up of 13 amino acids. Between the trimmed V and J ends, which lost 0 bases and 9 bases, there was a span of 9 bases. The chain's CDR3 is CASSQDFSTEQFF. DNA of the CDR3: TGTGCCAGCAGCCAAGATTTTAGTACTGAGCAGTTCTTC.

The rearrangement uses TRBV19 and TRBJ1-1; no reliable D call. Trimming took 5 bases from V and 3 from J, leaving 19 bases between them. CDR1 is LNHDA and CDR2 is SQIVND in the germline V gene (reference sequence). The CDR3 consists of 16 residues. In nucleotides, the CDR3 is TGTGCCAGTAGTCCGGGATCGGTGGGGTCCGACACTGAAGCTTTCTTT. Its translation: CASSPGSVGSDTEAFF.

This chain uses TRBV5-1 with TRBJ1-6; D not resolved. V was trimmed by 5 bases and J by 6 bases, leaving 15 bases between them. Germline values: CDR1 SGHRS, CDR2 YFSETQ. The CDR3 is 15 residues long. The CDR3, as DNA: TGCGCCAGCAGACGAACCGGCGACCCTAATTCACCCCTCCACTTT. This translates into CASRRTGDPNSPLHF.

V usage is TRBV6-6 and J usage is TRBJ1-1, with TRBD1 as a possible D gene (5 bases). V was trimmed by 2 bases and J by 1 base, leaving 8 bases between them. This CDR3 comprises 14 residues. Looked up from germline, CDR1 is MNHNY and CDR2 is SVGAGI (reference sequence). The CDR3, as DNA: TGTGCCAGCAGTTACGACGGGGCGAACACTGAAGCTTTCTTT. Protein sequence: CASSYDGANTEAFF.

V is TRBV11-2 and J is TRBJ1-6, with D maybe TRBD1 (5 bases). CDR1 is SGHAT and CDR2 is FQNNGV in the germline V gene. V lost 4 bases and J 14 bases, leaving 18 bases between the germline ends. The CDR3 sequence is 14 residues long. Here the CDR3 reads CASSYPYPGPTLHF. CDR3 bases: TGTGCCAGCAGCTACCCCTACCCGGGGCCGACCCTCCACTTT.

The V gene is TRBV5-4, the J gene TRBJ1-2; 9 nucleotides align to TRBD1. The germline V gene encodes CDR1 SGHNT and CDR2 YYREEE (reference sequence). This CDR3 has 13 residues. V was clipped by 5 bases and J by 7 bases; unmatched bases: 6. The CDR3 protein is CASRLQGAVGYTF. The CDR3 coding sequence is TGTGCCAGCAGGTTACAGGGGGCGGTTGGCTACACCTTC.

The chain combines TRBV4-1 with TRBJ1-1; D unresolved. Per germline, CDR1 MGHRA and CDR2 YSYEKL. Trimming pared 0 bases from V and 5 bases from J, leaving 7 bases between. The CDR3 has 13 residues. In DNA form, the CDR3 reads TGCGCCAGCAGCCAAGATTGGGGTACTGAAGCTTTCTTT. Amino acid sequence: CASSQDWGTEAFF.

The V gene is TRBV5-6, the J gene TRBJ1-2, with unresolved D. The CDR3 loop spans 14 amino acids. V was pared by 0 bases and J by 3 bases, with 9 bases between. In germline, CDR1 is SGHDT, CDR2 YYEEEE. The CDR3 nucleotides are TGTGCCAGCAGCTTGGTAGGGAAAGACTATGGCTACACCTTC. This translates into CASSLVGKDYGYTF.